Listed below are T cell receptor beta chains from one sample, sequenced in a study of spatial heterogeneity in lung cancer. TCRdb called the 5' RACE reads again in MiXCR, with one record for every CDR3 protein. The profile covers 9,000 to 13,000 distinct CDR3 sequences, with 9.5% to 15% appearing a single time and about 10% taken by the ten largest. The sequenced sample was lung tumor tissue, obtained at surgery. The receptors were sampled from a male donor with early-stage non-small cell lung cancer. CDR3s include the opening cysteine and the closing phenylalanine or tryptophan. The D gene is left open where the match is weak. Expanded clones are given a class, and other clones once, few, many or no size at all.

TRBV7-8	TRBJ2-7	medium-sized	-	CASSPFPGSYEQYF	TGTGCCAGCAGCCCGTTTCCCGGCTCCTACGAGCAGTACTTC
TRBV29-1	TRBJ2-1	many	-	CSAPTPEFAYNEQFF	TGCAGCGCCCCCACCCCGGAGTTCGCCTACAATGAGCAGTTCTTC
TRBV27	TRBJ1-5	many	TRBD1	CASMVLGGSTQPQHF	TGTGCCAGCATGGTCCTAGGGGGCTCGACTCAGCCCCAGCATTTT
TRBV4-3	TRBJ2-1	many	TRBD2	CASSQEEAGGYNEQFF	TGCGCCAGCAGCCAAGAGGAAGCGGGAGGTTACAATGAGCAGTTCTTC
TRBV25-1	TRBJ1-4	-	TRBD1	CASRGGQGEKLFF	TGTGCCAGCAGGGGAGGACAGGGCGAAAAACTGTTTTTT
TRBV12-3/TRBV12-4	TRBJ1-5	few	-	CASSILGIGQPQHF	TGTGCCAGCAGTATTCTCGGGATTGGACAGCCCCAGCATTTT
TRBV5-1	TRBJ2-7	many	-	CASSSDNSYEQYF	TGCGCCAGCAGCTCGGACAACTCCTACGAGCAGTACTTC
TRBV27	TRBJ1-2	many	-	CASSLQNPGAKSGYTF	TGTGCCAGCAGTTTACAAAATCCGGGGGCGAAGAGTGGCTACACCTTC
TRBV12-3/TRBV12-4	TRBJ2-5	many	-	CASRSTGEQETQYF	TGTGCCAGCAGATCCACAGGAGAACAAGAGACCCAGTACTTC
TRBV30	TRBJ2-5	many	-	CAWSRETQYF	TGTGCCTGGAGTAGAGAGACCCAGTACTTC
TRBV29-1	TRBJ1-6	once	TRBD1	CSVAQGANSPLHF	TGCAGCGTTGCCCAGGGGGCTAATTCACCCCTCCACTTT
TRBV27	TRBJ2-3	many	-	CASSLLGQTGTDTQYF	TGTGCCAGCAGCCTCCTTGGGCAGACGGGCACAGATACGCAGTATTTT
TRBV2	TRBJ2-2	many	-	CASSEERATGELFF	TGTGCCAGCAGTGAGGAGCGGGCCACCGGGGAGCTGTTTTTT
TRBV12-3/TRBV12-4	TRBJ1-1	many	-	CASSRQDRMNTEAFF	TGTGCCAGCAGTAGACAGGATAGGATGAACACTGAAGCTTTCTTT
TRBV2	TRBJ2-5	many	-	CASSTGLGETQYF	TGTGCCAGCAGTACGGGGTTGGGAGAGACCCAGTACTTC
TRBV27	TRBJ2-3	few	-	CAHGSGGTDTQYF	TGTGCCCACGGGAGTGGAGGCACAGATACGCAGTATTTT
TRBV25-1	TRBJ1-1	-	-	CASSPRTEGRTEAFF	TGTGCCAGCAGTCCAAGGACAGAGGGGAGAACTGAAGCTTTCTTT
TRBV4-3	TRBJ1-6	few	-	CASSQGAPNSPLHF	TGCGCCAGCAGCCAGGGGGCACCTAATTCACCCCTCCACTTT
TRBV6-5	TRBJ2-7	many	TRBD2	CASSSRLAGHYEQYF	TGTGCCAGCAGTTCCAGACTAGCGGGACACTACGAGCAGTACTTC
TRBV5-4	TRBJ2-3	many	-	CASSLEGSSTDTQYF	TGTGCCAGCAGCTTGGAAGGCAGTAGCACAGATACGCAGTATTTT
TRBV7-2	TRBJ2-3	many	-	CASSLQGISTDTQYF	TGTGCCAGCAGCTTACAGGGGATTTCCACAGATACGCAGTATTTT
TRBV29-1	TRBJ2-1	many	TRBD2	CSVALAANNEQFF	TGCAGCGTTGCGCTAGCGGCAAACAATGAGCAGTTCTTC
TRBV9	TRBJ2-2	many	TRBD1	CASSARPRQGANTGELFF	TGTGCCAGCAGCGCCCGACCTCGACAGGGTGCGAACACCGGGGAGCTGTTTTTT
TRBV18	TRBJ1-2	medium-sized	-	CASSPPGFDYGYTF	TGTGCCAGCTCACCACCGGGATTCGACTATGGCTACACCTTC
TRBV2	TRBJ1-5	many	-	CASCADTGIDQPQHF	TGTGCCAGCTGTGCGGATACAGGGATAGATCAGCCCCAGCATTTT
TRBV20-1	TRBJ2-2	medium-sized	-	CSAKRETDTGELFF	TGCAGTGCTAAGAGGGAGACGGACACCGGGGAGCTGTTTTTT
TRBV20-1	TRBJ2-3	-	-	CSARDGAAVTDTQYF	TGCAGTGCTAGAGATGGAGCGGCTGTCACAGATACGCAGTATTTT